The 30 T cell receptor beta chains presented below share a single source sample, sequenced in a study of identical twins. TCRdb fed the 5' RACE reads into MiXCR, producing one record per CDR3 protein. The sample carries 450,000 or so distinct CDR3 sequences, 24% recorded once. Another study also made use of these data, one on T cells expressing NK-cell markers.

The material sequenced was CD4+ T cells sorted from blood. The receptors were sampled from a woman aged 18-29 years in good health.

The chain's CDR3 is CSAREEGEPGLAGHEQYF. The CDR3 DNA sequence: TGCAGTGCTAGAGAGGAGGGTGAGCCAGGACTAGCGGGACACGAGCAGTACTTC. The chain combines TRBV20-1 with TRBJ2-7; TRBD2 matches 12 bases. Germline loops: CDR1 DFQATT, CDR2 SNEGSKA (reference sequence). V lost 0 bases and J lost 5; bases outside the gene matches: 14. The CDR3 sequence is 18 residues long.

This clonotype was observed a handful of times. The rearrangement joins TRBV24-1 to TRBJ2-3; no firm D call. CDR1 and CDR2 from the germline V gene are KGHDR and SFDVKD. The CDR3 is made up of 13 amino acids. Between the trimmed V and J ends, which lost 0 bases and 6 bases, there was a span of 6 bases. The CDR3 region has the DNA TGTGCCACCAGTGATTTGAGGGCGGATACGCAGTATTTT. Translating it yields CATSDLRADTQYF.

The CDR3 here is CSALAGGTYNEQFF. The CDR3 nucleotides are TGCAGTGCTCTAGCGGGGGGTACCTACAATGAGCAGTTCTTC. The chain combines TRBV20-1 with TRBJ2-1; TRBD2 agrees at 11 bases. The CDR3 totals 14 residues. V dropped 5 bases and J dropped 2; count of bases not matched to a gene: 2. The germline CDR1 and CDR2 sequences are DFQATT and SNEGSKA (reference sequence).

In this sample, this clonotype turned up a few times. The chain employs TRBV12-3 or TRBV12-4 and TRBJ1-2; possibly TRBD1 for D (5 bases). The CDR3 is made up of 15 amino acids. Between the trimmed V and J ends, which lost 3 bases and 7 bases, there was a span of 18 bases. In DNA form, the CDR3 reads TGTGCCAGCAGTTTTGGCGAACCCAGGGCGAGTGGCTACACCTTC. Translating gives CASSFGEPRASGYTF.

V and J are TRBV3-1 and TRBJ1-1; D not resolved. This CDR3 has 14 residues. Germline assignment: CDR1 LGHDT and CDR2 YNNKEL (reference sequence). The V and J ends lost 4 bases and 1 base respectively, with 10 bases between them. The CDR3 region is CASSRSDGNTEAFF. CDR3 nucleotide sequence: TGTGCCAGCAGCCGCTCGGACGGGAACACTGAAGCTTTCTTT.

V is TRBV20-1 and J is TRBJ2-5; D gene uncertain. Germline CDR1 is DFQATT and CDR2 is SNEGSKA (reference sequence). CDR3 length: 15 amino acids. Trimming removed 1 base from V and 0 bases from J, with 12 bases in between. Written as DNA, the CDR3 is TGCAGTGCTAGAGCCACGGGTTCGTACCAAGAGACCCAGTACTTC. Protein product: CSARATGSYQETQYF.

The chain is built from TRBV20-1 and TRBJ1-4; TRBD1 matches at 7 bases. The CDR3 covers 15 residues. Germline V CDR1 and CDR2: DFQATT, SNEGSKA (reference sequence). After removal of 1 base from V and 5 bases from J, the junction contained 7 bases not matched to a gene. The DNA for the CDR3 is TGCAGTGCTAGAGTTACAGGGGTTGGGAATGAAAAACTGTTTTTT. This sequence encodes CSARVTGVGNEKLFF.

V is TRBV7-8 and J is TRBJ1-1; no clear D gene. This CDR3 has 14 residues. V was clipped by 6 bases and J by 5 bases, with 16 bases between them. The V gene's germline CDR1 is SGHVS and CDR2 FQNEAQ. CDR3 protein: CASSSDPTLTEAFF. CDR3 coding DNA: TGTGCCAGCAGTTCGGACCCAACTCTAACTGAAGCTTTCTTT.

The V and J genes are TRBV20-1 and TRBJ2-3; unclear D gene. This CDR3 is 15 amino acids long. The V and J ends lost 4 bases and 6 bases respectively, with 20 bases between them. Germline CDR1 is DFQATT and CDR2 is SNEGSKA (reference sequence). The CDR3 loop is CSAIQPGNARDTQYF. The DNA of the CDR3 is TGCAGTGCTATACAGCCGGGCAATGCGCGGGATACGCAGTATTTT.

This clonotype has a handful of counts. This chain connects TRBV5-4 to TRBJ2-7, with 7 bases matching TRBD2. The CDR3 contains 14 residues. In germline, CDR1 is SGHNT, CDR2 YYREEE (reference sequence). V shed 4 bases, J shed 0 bases, and the junction held 4 bases outside the gene matches. CDR3 sequence reads: CASSGASGSYEQYF. Written as DNA, the CDR3 is TGTGCCAGCAGCGGGGCTAGCGGCTCCTACGAGCAGTACTTC.

There are a few counts of this clonotype. In DNA, the CDR3 is TGTGCCAGCAGCGTACAAGGGGGAACCGGGGAGCTGTTTTTT. Protein sequence: CASSVQGGTGELFF. The rearrangement links TRBV9 to TRBJ2-2; D perhaps matches TRBD1 (6 bases). From germline, CDR1 is SGDLS and CDR2 YYNGEE. The CDR3 is made up of 14 amino acids. V was clipped by 1 base and J by 5 bases, with 9 bases between them.

The table lists this clonotype with a few counts. V gene TRBV20-1 combines with J gene TRBJ2-1; D not resolved. The CDR3 loop spans 12 amino acids. Trimming left V 1 base short and J 6 bases short, with 7 bases between. The germline V gene has CDR1 DFQATT and CDR2 SNEGSKA (reference sequence). The DNA of the CDR3 is TGCAGTGCTAGAGGCTCCGGCAATGAGCAGTTCTTC. This codes for CSARGSGNEQFF.

This chain links TRBV5-6 with TRBJ1-4; no firm D call. The CDR3 is made up of 14 amino acids. Per germline, CDR1 SGHDT and CDR2 YYEEEE. The V end lost 5 bases, the J end lost 1 base, and 9 bases lay between the germline ends. The CDR3 here is CASSYSLTNEKLFF. In nucleotides, the CDR3 is TGTGCCAGCAGTTACAGTCTAACTAATGAAAAACTGTTTTTT.

The rearrangement links TRBV5-1 to TRBJ2-5; D is perhaps TRBD1 (6 bases). The CDR3 contains 14 residues. Trimming cost V 3 bases and J 1 base, with 10 bases left between them. From germline, CDR1 is SGHRS and CDR2 YFSETQ. CDR3: CASSSGQLQETQYF. The CDR3 DNA reads as TGCGCCAGCAGCTCAGGACAGCTCCAAGAGACCCAGTACTTC.

This clonotype was seen a handful of times. The chain joins TRBV7-9 to TRBJ1-2; D gene uncertain. V was cut by 4 bases and J by 5 bases, with 11 bases left in between. The germline V gene has CDR1 SEHNR and CDR2 FQNEAQ (reference sequence). This CDR3 region has 13 residues. The CDR3: CASSSRSRYGYTF. The DNA for the CDR3 is TGTGCCAGCAGCTCCAGGTCTCGGTATGGCTACACCTTC. Based on the CDR3 plus reference TRBV7-9 and TRBJ1-2, the full variable domain is DTGVSQNPRHKITKRGQNVTFRCDPISEHNRLYWYRQTLGQGPEFLTYFQNEAQLEKSRLLSDRFSAERPKGSFSTLEIQRTEQGDSAMYLCASSSRSRYGYTFGSGTRLTVV.

Here the CDR3 reads CATSRAQGNGYTF. CDR3 in DNA: TGTGCCACCAGCAGAGCACAGGGCAATGGCTACACCTTC. The chain has TRBV15 and TRBJ1-2; D might be TRBD1 (6 bases). Trimming stripped 1 base from V and 6 bases from J, with 9 bases between. The CDR3 has 13 amino acids. CDR1 is LNHNV and CDR2 is YYDKDF in the germline V gene (reference sequence). Combining the CDR3 with reference TRBV15 and TRBJ1-2 gives the whole variable domain DAMVIQNPRYQVTQFGKPVTLSCSQTLNHNVMYWYQQKSSQAPKLLFHYYDKDFNNEADTPDNFQSRRPNTSFCFLDIRSPGLGDTAMYLCATSRAQGNGYTFGSGTRLTVV.

In its sample, this clonotype was seen a few times. This chain connects TRBV12-3 or TRBV12-4 to TRBJ1-5; no firm D call. V dropped 0 bases and J dropped 6 bases, with 6 bases sitting between them. The CDR3 is 13 residues long. The CDR3 sequence: CASSLAKIQPQHF. CDR3 DNA: TGTGCCAGCAGTTTAGCTAAGATTCAGCCCCAGCATTTT.

This clonotype showed up just a few times. The chain couples TRBV29-1 to TRBJ1-1, with a weak D call TRBD1 (5 bases). V was cut by 4 bases and J by 3 bases, with 15 bases left in between. The CDR3 covers 14 residues. Looked up from germline, CDR1 is SQVTM and CDR2 is ANQGSEA. The CDR3 DNA reads TGCAGCGTTGCCCCCTGGGCAGGGCACACTGAAGCTTTCTTT. Its protein product is CSVAPWAGHTEAFF. Complete variable domain (other parts from reference TRBV29-1 and TRBJ1-1): SAVISQKPSRDICQRGTSLTIQCQVDSQVTMMFWYRQQPGQSLTLIATANQGSEATYESGFVIDKFPISRPNLTFSTLTVSNMSPEDSSIYLCSVAPWAGHTEAFFGQGTRLTVV.

The genes are TRBV10-3 and TRBJ2-1; TRBD1 matches at 9 bases. Germline lookup yields CDR1 ENHRY and CDR2 SYGVKD. The CDR3 runs 17 residues. J lost 8 bases, V lost 6 bases, and 17 bases had no gene match. CDR3 DNA sequence: TGTGCCATCAGGACCGATCAAGGGACAGGGTCCCGGGATGAGCAGTTCTTC. It is translated as CAIRTDQGTGSRDEQFF.

This sequence joins TRBV5-1 and TRBJ2-2; 10 nucleotides agree with TRBD2. V lost 0 bases, J lost 5 bases, and 4 bases stayed unmatched. Germline CDR1 and CDR2: SGHRS and YFSETQ. The CDR3 has 16 amino acids. CDR3 in amino acids: CASSLVSGGATGELFF. As DNA, the CDR3 is TGCGCCAGCAGCTTGGTCAGCGGGGGGGCAACCGGGGAGCTGTTTTTT.

Many counts were recorded for this clonotype. V is TRBV20-1 and J is TRBJ1-3; a possible D gene is TRBD1 (5 bases). V lost 3 bases, J lost 4 bases, and 13 bases lay in between. Germline V gene sequence: CDR1 DFQATT, CDR2 SNEGSKA (reference sequence). CDR3 size: 14 residues. The CDR3: CSARGGFSGNTIYF. CDR3 nucleotides: TGCAGTGCTAGGGGGGGTTTCTCCGGAAACACCATATATTTT.

This clonotype was detected only a few times. The rearrangement uses TRBV7-2 and TRBJ2-7, with a weak D call TRBD1 (6 bases). The CDR3 contains 15 residues. V was shortened by 6 bases and J by 2 bases, with 17 bases between the two germline ends. Germline assignment: CDR1 SGHTA and CDR2 FQGNSA. CDR3 sequence (DNA): TGTGCCAGCAGGCAGACGACAGGCTTGACCTACGAGCAGTACTTC. This encodes CASRQTTGLTYEQYF.

This clonotype was detected a few times. This chain uses TRBV20-1 with TRBJ2-5; D ambiguous. V lost 0 bases and J lost 4, with 12 bases in between. Germline CDR1 DFQATT, CDR2 SNEGSKA (reference sequence). The CDR3 loop spans 14 amino acids. The chain's CDR3 is CSARDGRYSETQYF. In DNA, the CDR3 is TGCAGTGCTAGAGATGGCAGGTACTCAGAGACCCAGTACTTC.

This clonotype was found many times. The chain joins TRBV12-3 or TRBV12-4 to TRBJ1-2, with 9 bases aligning to TRBD1. This CDR3 region has 13 residues. V lost 6 bases, J lost 2 bases, and 1 base stayed unmatched. The CDR3 DNA reads TGTGCCAGCAGGGGACAGGGAAACTATGGCTACACCTTC. Translated, it gives CASRGQGNYGYTF.

This chain connects TRBV11-3 to TRBJ2-7, with 8 positions matching TRBD1. CDR3 size: 14 residues. CDR1 SGHNT and CDR2 YENEEA come from the germline V gene. Losses at the gene ends were 5 bases for V and 2 bases for J; bases not matched to a gene: 5. This CDR3 is CASSPETGAYEQYF. In DNA form, the CDR3 reads TGTGCCAGCAGCCCTGAGACAGGGGCCTACGAGCAGTACTTC.

V usage is TRBV20-1 and J usage is TRBJ1-5, with unresolved D. The CDR3 is 13 amino acids. From germline, CDR1 is DFQATT and CDR2 SNEGSKA (reference sequence). Trimming left V 6 bases short and J 3 bases short, with 12 bases between. In DNA form, the CDR3 reads TGCAGTGCAGTAGGGTCTTTCAATCAGCCCCAGCATTTT. Translating gives CSAVGSFNQPQHF.

The chain is built from TRBV2 and TRBJ1-2; D is unresolved. Trimming stripped 5 bases from V and 4 bases from J, with 14 bases between. Germline assignment: CDR1 SNHLY and CDR2 FYNNEI. The CDR3 loop spans 14 amino acids. The CDR3 region has the DNA TGTGCCAGCAGTTTCTCGGGTCTTCTCTATGGCTACACCTTC. It translates to CASSFSGLLYGYTF.

This clonotype was seen more than once but under ten times. This rearrangement joins TRBV10-3 to TRBJ2-2; no clear D. Germline CDR1 ENHRY, CDR2 SYGVKD. The CDR3 is made up of 15 amino acids. V lost 4 bases and J 4 bases, leaving 13 bases between the germline ends. This CDR3 reads CAISAQIGSTGELFF. Here the CDR3 DNA reads TGTGCCATCAGTGCCCAGATCGGGTCCACCGGGGAGCTGTTTTTT.

V and J are TRBV7-2 and TRBJ2-7; 8 bases fit TRBD1. The CDR3 runs 15 residues. Trimming at V came to 4 bases and at J to 4 bases, leaving 9 bases not matched to a gene. CDR1 SGHTA and CDR2 FQGNSA come from the germline V gene. The chain's CDR3 is CASSSGGGGLYEQYF. CDR3 sequence (DNA): TGTGCCAGCAGCTCAGGGGGCGGCGGATTATACGAGCAGTACTTC.

This sequence joins TRBV7-2 and TRBJ1-1, with D hard to call. The V end was cut by 4 bases, the J end by 5 bases, with 8 bases between. The CDR3 is 12 amino acids. CDR1 SGHTA and CDR2 FQGNSA come from the germline V gene. CDR3 amino acids: CASSWSGTEAFF. The CDR3 DNA reads as TGTGCCAGCAGCTGGTCGGGGACTGAAGCTTTCTTT.